This TCR beta chain was recovered during a study of T cells after posttransplantation cyclophosphamide. The assay was immunoSEQ multiplex PCR, and TCRdb's table has in-frame clones only and misses some. The sample lists roughly 30,000 clones, around 90% occurring once. This CDR3 is built from 14 residues. Trimming at V came to 2 bases and at J to 5 bases, leaving 0 bases not matched to a gene. Germline values: CDR1 KGHSY, CDR2 FQNENV. The naive gate required viable CD3+CD4+ or CD3+CD8+ cells with CCR7+CD45RA+CD45RO-CD95-CD27+CD28+ phenotype. The related graft donor's blood sample was taken on the day of bone marrow donation. Notes on the study in general: Recipient CMV seropositivity and CMV reactivation strongly tracked TRB clonality. TRB overlap between skin or GI tissue T cells and blood was limited.

Comments on this clone: Its antigen is as yet unknown.

This TCR was recovered from a woman in her sixties or seventies in good health, CMV-negative, and a related stem cell transplant donor. The sequencing sample was made of naive CD4+ T cells sorted from PBMCs. The chain uses TRBV16 and TRBJ2-3, with 11 bases that match TRBD1. For the CDR3, the DNA is TGTGCCAGCAGCCAAGGGACAGGGGGAGATACGCAGTATTTT. As protein: CASSQGTGGDTQYF. The full variable domain, in which reference TRBV16 and TRBJ2-3 provide the parts outside the CDR3, is GEEVAQTPKHLVRGEGQKAKLYCAPIKGHSYVFWYQQVLKNEFKFLISFQNENVFDETGMPKERFSAKCLPNSPCSLEIQATKLEDSAVYFCASSQGTGGDTQYFGPGTRLTVL.